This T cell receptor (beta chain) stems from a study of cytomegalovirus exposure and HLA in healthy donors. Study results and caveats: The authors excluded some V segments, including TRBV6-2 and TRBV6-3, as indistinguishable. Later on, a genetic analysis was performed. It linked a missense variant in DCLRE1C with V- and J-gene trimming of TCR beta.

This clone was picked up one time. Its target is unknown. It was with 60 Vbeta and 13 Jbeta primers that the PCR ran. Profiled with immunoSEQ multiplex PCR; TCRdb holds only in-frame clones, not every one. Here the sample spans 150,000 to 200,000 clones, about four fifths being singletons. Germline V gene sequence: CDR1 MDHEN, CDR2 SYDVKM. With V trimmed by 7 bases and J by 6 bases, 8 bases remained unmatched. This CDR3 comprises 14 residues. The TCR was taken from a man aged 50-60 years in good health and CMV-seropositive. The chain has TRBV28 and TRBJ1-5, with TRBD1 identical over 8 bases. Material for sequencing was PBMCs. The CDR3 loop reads CASNLQGAGQPQHF. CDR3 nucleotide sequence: TGTGCCAGCAATCTCCAGGGGGCGGGTCAGCCCCAGCATTTT.